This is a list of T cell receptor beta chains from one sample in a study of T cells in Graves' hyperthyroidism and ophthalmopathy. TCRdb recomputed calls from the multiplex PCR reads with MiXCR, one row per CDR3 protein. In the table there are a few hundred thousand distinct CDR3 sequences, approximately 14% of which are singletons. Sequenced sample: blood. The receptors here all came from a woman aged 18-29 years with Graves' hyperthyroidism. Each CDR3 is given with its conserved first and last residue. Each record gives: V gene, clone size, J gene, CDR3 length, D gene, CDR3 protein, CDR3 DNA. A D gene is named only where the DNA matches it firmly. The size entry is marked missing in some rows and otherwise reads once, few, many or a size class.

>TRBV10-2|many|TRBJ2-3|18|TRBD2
CASSGKGTSGSGLDTQYF
TGCGCCAGCAGTGGCAAGGGGACTAGCGGGAGTGGATTAGATACGCAGTATTTT
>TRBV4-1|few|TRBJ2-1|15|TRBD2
CASSPRTSGGDEQFF
TGCGCCAGCAGCCCCCGTACTAGCGGAGGGGATGAGCAGTTCTTC
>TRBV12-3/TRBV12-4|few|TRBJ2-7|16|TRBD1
CASSLLAGTGRHEQYF
TGTGCCAGCAGTTTACTAGCCGGGACAGGGAGGCACGAGCAGTACTTC
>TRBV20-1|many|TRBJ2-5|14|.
CSTLVQGRGETQYF
TGCAGTACGCTAGTTCAGGGACGGGGAGAGACCCAGTACTTC
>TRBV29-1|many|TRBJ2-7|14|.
CSAQRTESSYEQYF
TGCAGCGCTCAGAGGACCGAAAGCTCCTACGAGCAGTACTTC
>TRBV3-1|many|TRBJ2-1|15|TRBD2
CASSAWTSRDNEQFF
TGTGCCAGCAGCGCCTGGACTAGCCGGGACAATGAGCAGTTCTTC
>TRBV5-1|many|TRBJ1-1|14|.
CASSLVVGTTEAFF
TGCGCCAGCAGCTTGGTAGTGGGGACCACTGAAGCTTTCTTT
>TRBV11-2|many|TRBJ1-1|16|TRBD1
CASSLASWDSFTEAFF
TGTGCCAGCAGCTTAGCCTCCTGGGACAGCTTCACTGAAGCTTTCTTT
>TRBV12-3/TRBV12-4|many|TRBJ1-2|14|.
CASSKEIDVYGYTF
TGTGCCAGCAGCAAAGAGATCGATGTCTATGGCTACACCTTC
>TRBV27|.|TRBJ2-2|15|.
CASSLSQGNTGELFF
TGTGCCAGCAGTTTATCGCAGGGGAACACCGGGGAGCTGTTTTTT
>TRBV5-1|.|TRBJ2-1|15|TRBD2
CASTETSGGVYEQFF
TGCGCCAGCACCGAAACTAGCGGGGGGGTATATGAGCAGTTCTTC
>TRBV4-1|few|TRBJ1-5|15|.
CASSQDPPTNQPQHF
TGCGCCAGCAGCCAAGATCCCCCGACCAATCAGCCCCAGCATTTT
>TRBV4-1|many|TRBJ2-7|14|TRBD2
CASSQGLGTYEQYF
TGCGCCAGCAGCCAGGGACTAGGGACCTACGAGCAGTACTTC
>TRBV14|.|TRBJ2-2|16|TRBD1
CASSHSGQGSTGELFF
TGTGCCAGCAGCCATTCCGGACAGGGGAGCACCGGGGAGCTGTTTTTT
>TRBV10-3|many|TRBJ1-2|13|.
CAIRPGQYSGYTF
TGTGCCATCAGACCCGGACAGTATTCGGGCTACACCTTC
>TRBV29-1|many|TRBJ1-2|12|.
CSGARGSYGYTF
TGCAGCGGTGCCAGGGGTTCCTATGGCTACACCTTC
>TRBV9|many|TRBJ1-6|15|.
CASSVVAAANSPLHF
TGTGCCAGCAGCGTAGTGGCAGCAGCTAATTCACCCCTCCACTTT
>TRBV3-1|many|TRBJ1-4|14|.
CASSQRGTNEKLFF
TGTGCCAGCAGCCAACGGGGAACTAATGAAAAACTGTTTTTT
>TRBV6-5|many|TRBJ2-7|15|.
CASSYSRRGGLEQYF
TGTGCCAGCAGTTACTCGCGTAGGGGGGGGCTCGAGCAGTACTTC
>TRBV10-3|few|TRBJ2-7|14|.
CAISDRQDTYEQYF
TGTGCCATCAGTGACCGACAGGACACCTACGAGCAGTACTTC
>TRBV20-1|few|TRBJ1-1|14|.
CSASRGAPHTEAFF
TGCAGTGCTAGTAGGGGGGCCCCCCACACTGAAGCTTTCTTT
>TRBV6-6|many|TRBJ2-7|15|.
CASSYPHEVAHEQYF
TGTGCCAGCAGTTACCCGCATGAGGTGGCCCACGAGCAGTACTTC
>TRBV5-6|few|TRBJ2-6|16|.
CASSLDLLSGANVLTF
TGTGCCAGCAGCTTGGATCTCCTCTCTGGGGCCAACGTCCTGACTTTC
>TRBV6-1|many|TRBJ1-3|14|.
CASTPTRSGNTIYF
TGTGCCAGCACCCCAACTAGATCTGGAAACACCATATATTTT
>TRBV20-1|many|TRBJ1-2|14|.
CSAREHTGNYGYTF
TGCAGTGCTAGAGAGCATACAGGGAACTATGGCTACACCTTC
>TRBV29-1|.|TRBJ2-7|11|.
CSAQGGYEQYF
TGCAGCGCCCAGGGGGGGTACGAGCAGTACTTC
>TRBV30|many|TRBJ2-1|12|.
CAWSSLSNEQFF
TGTGCCTGGAGCTCACTATCCAATGAGCAGTTCTTC
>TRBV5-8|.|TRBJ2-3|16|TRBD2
CASSFGTSVSTDTQYF
TGTGCCAGCAGCTTCGGGACTAGCGTCTCGACAGATACGCAGTATTTT
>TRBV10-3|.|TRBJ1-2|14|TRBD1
CAISDTGQALGYTF
TGTGCCATCAGTGATACGGGACAGGCCCTGGGCTACACCTTC
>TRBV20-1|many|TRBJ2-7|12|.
CSATREVSQQYF
TGCAGTGCAACCCGTGAGGTCTCACAGCAGTACTTC
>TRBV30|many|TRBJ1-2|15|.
CAWSASMGRLRGYTF
TGTGCCTGGAGTGCATCCATGGGGAGGTTACGTGGCTACACCTTC
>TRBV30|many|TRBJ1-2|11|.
CAWSVSPGYTF
TGTGCCTGGAGTGTATCTCCCGGCTACACCTTC
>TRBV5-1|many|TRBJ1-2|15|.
CASSPWDTGRGGYTF
TGCGCCAGCAGCCCCTGGGACACCGGAAGGGGTGGCTACACCTTC
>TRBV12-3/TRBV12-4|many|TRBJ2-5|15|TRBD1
CASSWGTGGRETQYF
TGTGCCAGCAGCTGGGGGACAGGGGGTAGAGAGACCCAGTACTTC
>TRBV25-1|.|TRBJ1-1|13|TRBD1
CASSERTGATAFF
TGTGCCAGCAGTGAGAGGACAGGCGCGACAGCTTTCTTT
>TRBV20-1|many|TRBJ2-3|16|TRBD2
CSARGGTSGGADTQYF
TGCAGTGCTAGAGGGGGGACTAGCGGGGGGGCAGATACGCAGTATTTT
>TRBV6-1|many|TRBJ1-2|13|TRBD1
CASSETRGHGYTF
TGTGCCAGCAGTGAAACCAGGGGGCACGGCTACACCTTC
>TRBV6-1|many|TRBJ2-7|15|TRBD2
CASSEASGGSYEQYF
TGTGCCAGCAGTGAAGCTAGCGGGGGCTCCTACGAGCAGTACTTC
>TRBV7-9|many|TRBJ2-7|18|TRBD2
CASSPPSLLAGGSYEQYF
TGTGCCAGCAGCCCCCCCTCCCTCCTAGCGGGGGGATCCTACGAGCAGTACTTC
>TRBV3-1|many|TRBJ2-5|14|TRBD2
CASSPSGGHETQYF
TGTGCCAGCAGCCCCTCGGGAGGGCATGAGACCCAGTACTTC
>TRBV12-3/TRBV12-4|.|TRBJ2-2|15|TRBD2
CASSPLAGGLRELFF
TGTGCCAGCAGTCCACTAGCGGGGGGGCTCCGGGAGCTGTTTTTT